The clone carrying this TCR beta chain came up a few times. Its antigen is as yet unknown. This sample is part of a study of CD8+ T cells in alopecia areata. Study-wide points: Lesional tissue from the scalp (especially in alopecia totalis/universalis) showed higher clonality than normal scalp.

Reverse transcription of extracted RNA yielded cDNA, which provided the sequencing template. Data came from immunoSEQ multiplex PCR; TCRdb stores just in-frame clones and leaves some out. The repertoire holds 200,000 or so clones, with 50% to 70% as singletons. From alopecia areata patients, lesional scalp punch biopsies and peripheral blood were collected. The receptor was isolated from a human donor with alopecia areata. The sample consisted of CD4+ T cells sorted from blood, taken at week 0.

The CDR3 sequence is CASSLGDRGSEQYF. In nucleotides, the CDR3 is TGTGCCAGCAGCTTAGGAGACAGGGGTAGCGAGCAGTACTTC. The chain is built from TRBV7-8 and TRBJ2-7, with TRBD1 matching 8 bases. CDR3 length: 14 residues. The ends lost 1 base at V and 6 bases at J; junction bases unmatched: 5. Germline V gene lookup returns CDR1 SGHVS and CDR2 FQNEAQ. Filled out from reference TRBV7-8 and TRBJ2-7, the complete variable domain reads GAGVSQSPRYKVAKRGQDVALRCDPISGHVSLFWYQQALGQGPEFLTYFQNEAQLDKSGLPSDRFFAERPEGSVSTLKIQRTQQEDSAVYLCASSLGDRGSEQYFGPGTRLTVT.